The T cell receptor beta chain described here comes from a study of metastatic and nonmetastatic thyroid tumors. Before thyroid surgery, none of the patients had received any treatment. TCRdb reprocessed the PCR reads via MiXCR. In the table there are roughly 30,000 clones, roughly 18% of which are singletons. The sequence was obtained from a female donor with papillary thyroid cancer or a benign thyroid nodule (not recorded which). Some clones in this sample may be carry-over from other donors' samples. Sequenced input: blood.

The CDR3 protein is CASSLGLCTGELFF. DNA for the CDR3: TGTGCCAGCAGCTTGGGTTTATGCACCGGGGAGCTGTTTTTT. V and J are TRBV7-2 and TRBJ2-2; D unresolved. Germline CDR1 SGHTA, CDR2 FQGNSA. The CDR3 consists of 14 residues. V lost 3 bases and J 4 bases, leaving 9 bases between the germline ends.